These 17 T cell receptor beta chains were sequenced from one sample in a study of glioma-infiltrating T cells after dendritic cell vaccination. The repertoire was sequenced with immunoSEQ multiplex PCR; TCRdb's copy has only in-frame clones and lacks some. The sample contains 100,000 or so clones, around 91% of which appear only once. As to time point: after dendritic cell vaccination, including at tumor progression/relapse. The sequencing here drew on blood, taken after dendritic cell vaccination. The source is a human donor with glioblastoma.

The chain has TRBV19 and TRBJ1-5; D unresolved. The CDR3 loop spans 12 amino acids. Germline V gene data show CDR1 as LNHDA and CDR2 as SQIVND (reference sequence). V gave up 6 bases and J gave up 5 bases, with 8 bases separating them. The CDR3 coding sequence is TGTGCCAGTAGGCAGGCCGATCAGCCCCAGCATTTT. This encodes CASRQADQPQHF.

This CDR3 is CAWEQGGDEQYF. The CDR3 DNA is TGTGCCTGGGAACAGGGGGGAGACGAGCAGTACTTC. This rearrangement joins TRBV30 to TRBJ2-7; 8 nucleotides agree with TRBD1. Germline V lookup: CDR1 GTSNPN, CDR2 SVGIG (reference sequence). CDR3 size: 12 residues. The V segment lost 5 bases and the J segment 5 bases; nucleotides outside the gene matches: 5.

This chain uses TRBV5-6 with TRBJ1-2; 7 bases map to TRBD1. The CDR3 is 14 amino acids. The V gene's germline CDR1 is SGHDT and CDR2 YYEEEE. J lost 2 bases, V lost 3 bases, and 4 bases had no gene match. The CDR3 protein is CASSSPGQNYGYTF. The CDR3 coding sequence is TGTGCCAGCAGCTCGCCGGGACAGAACTATGGCTACACCTTC.

The chain employs TRBV5-1 and TRBJ2-5; 9 nucleotides align to TRBD1. Germline lookup yields CDR1 SGHRS and CDR2 YFSETQ. This CDR3 is built from 14 residues. The V and J ends lost 3 bases and 4 bases, in that order; junction bases with no gene match: 4. Written as DNA, the CDR3 is TGCGCCAGCAGCTGGACAGGGGAGAGAGAGACCCAGTACTTC. It translates to CASSWTGERETQYF.

The J gene is TRBJ2-7, the V gene TRBV7-9; TRBD1 matches at 8 bases. Germline CDR1 is SEHNR and CDR2 is FQNEAQ (reference sequence). J was trimmed by 7 bases and V by 1 base; bases with no gene match: 9. CDR3 size: 15 residues. The CDR3 nucleotides are TGTGCCAGCAGCTTAGGGGTTCAGGGGGCAAGGGAGCAGTACTTC. Translation gives CASSLGVQGAREQYF.

CDR3 loop: CASSAGQENTEAFF. CDR3 sequence (DNA): TGTGCCAGCAGCGCCGGACAGGAGAACACTGAAGCTTTCTTT. The chain carries TRBV5-6 and TRBJ1-1, with 7 positions matching TRBD1. CDR3 length: 14 residues. Trimming at V came to 4 bases and at J to 1 base, leaving 4 bases not matched to a gene. The V gene's germline CDR1 is SGHDT and CDR2 YYEEEE.

V gene TRBV4-2 combines with J gene TRBJ1-5; possibly TRBD1 for D (6 bases). Germline values: CDR1 LGHNA, CDR2 YNFKEQ. CDR3 size: 16 residues. Between the trimmed V and J ends, which lost 0 bases and 6 bases, there was a span of 15 bases. The CDR3 sequence is CASSQERGQNSQPQHF. CDR3 DNA: TGTGCCAGCAGCCAAGAGCGGGGGCAGAATAGTCAGCCCCAGCATTTT.

The chain uses TRBV9 and TRBJ2-1, with 13 bases matching TRBD2. V was pared by 4 bases and J by 8 bases, with 6 bases of the junction left unmatched. The CDR3 sequence is 15 residues long. CDR1 is SGDLS and CDR2 is YYNGEE in the germline V gene. This CDR3 reads CASSPGLAGVDEQFF. CDR3 bases: TGTGCCAGCAGCCCCGGACTAGCGGGAGTAGATGAGCAGTTCTTC. Full variable domain (outside the CDR3, taken from reference TRBV9 and TRBJ2-1): DSGVTQTPKHLITATGQRVTLRCSPRSGDLSVYWYQQSLDQGLQFLIQYYNGEERAKGNILERFSAQQFPDLHSELNLSSLELGDSALYFCASSPGLAGVDEQFFGPGTRLTVL.

This sequence joins TRBV11-2 and TRBJ2-7; 11 bases are a match to TRBD2. The CDR3 runs to 16 residues. Germline V lookup: CDR1 SGHAT, CDR2 FQNNGV. Trimming took 5 bases from V and 4 from J; bases not matched to a gene: 10. CDR3 bases: TGTGCCAGCAGCCCTGGGGGCCCTAGCGGGAGGTACGAGCAGTACTTC. This sequence encodes CASSPGGPSGRYEQYF.

The rearrangement links TRBV29-1 to TRBJ2-2, with D tentatively TRBD2 (6 bases). Trimming left V 3 bases short and J 7 bases short, with 12 bases between. Germline V gene data show CDR1 as SQVTM and CDR2 as ANQGSEA. The CDR3 contains 13 residues. This CDR3 reads CSVEGLGGGELFF. DNA of the CDR3: TGCAGCGTTGAGGGACTTGGGGGCGGGGAGCTGTTTTTT.

V usage is TRBV11-2 and J usage is TRBJ1-1, with D hard to call. V lost 1 base and J 8 bases, leaving 11 bases between the germline ends. The CDR3 sequence is 13 residues long. Germline loops: CDR1 SGHAT, CDR2 FQNNGV. CDR3 protein: CASSLGPWYEAFF. The CDR3 DNA follows: TGTGCCAGCAGCTTAGGGCCTTGGTACGAAGCTTTCTTT.

The V gene is TRBV2, the J gene TRBJ2-3, with 15 bases fitting TRBD2. Trimming removed 6 bases from V and 1 base from J; junction bases left unmatched: 5. CDR1 and CDR2 (germline): SNHLY, FYNNEI. This CDR3 has 17 residues. CDR3 coding DNA: TGTGCCAGCAGCGGGACTAGCGGGAGGACCCGCACAGATACGCAGTATTTT. It translates to CASSGTSGRTRTDTQYF.

This chain links TRBV30 with TRBJ1-5, with 7 bases lining up with TRBD1. Per germline, CDR1 GTSNPN and CDR2 SVGIG (reference sequence). This CDR3 has 14 amino acids. Losses at the gene ends were 2 bases for V and 2 bases for J; bases not matched to a gene: 3. CDR3 coding DNA: TGTGCCTGGAGTCAAACAGGGGGCAATCAGCCCCAGCATTTT. Its translation: CAWSQTGGNQPQHF.

CDR3 loop: CASSLAPSGGSVTQYF. For the CDR3, the DNA is TGCGCCAGCAGCTTGGCACCTAGCGGGGGTTCGGTTACGCAGTATTTT. The chain couples TRBV5-1 to TRBJ2-3, with 10 bases that match TRBD2. The CDR3 is 16 residues long. CDR1 and CDR2 (germline): SGHRS, YFSETQ. Trimming took 0 bases from V and 8 from J; bases not matched to a gene: 9.

This chain connects TRBV9 to TRBJ2-1; 8 nucleotides align to TRBD1. Germline-derived CDR1 and CDR2 are SGDLS and YYNGEE. This CDR3 is 15 amino acids long. The ends lost 4 bases at V and 4 bases at J; junction bases unmatched: 7. The CDR3 DNA is TGTGCCAGCAGCTCCGGGACAGGAGTATACAATGAGCAGTTCTTC. This codes for CASSSGTGVYNEQFF.

This chain uses TRBV2 with TRBJ2-1, with D possibly TRBD2 on 5 matching bases. The CDR3 has 13 amino acids. The germline V gene has CDR1 SNHLY and CDR2 FYNNEI. Trimming took off 6 bases at V and 11 bases at J, with 17 bases between the two ends. DNA of the CDR3: TGTGCCAGCAGCGGAAGCTACTTCGGGAAGCAGTTCTTC. Protein product: CASSGSYFGKQFF.

The chain joins TRBV19 to TRBJ1-1; D remains unclear. This CDR3 contains 14 residues. Trimming removed 5 bases at V and 7 bases at J, with 17 bases between. Germline V CDR1 and CDR2: LNHDA, SQIVND (reference sequence). The CDR3 is CASSSRAAEGEAFF. The CDR3 DNA follows: TGTGCCAGTAGTTCACGGGCCGCAGAGGGTGAAGCTTTCTTT.